The 24 T cell receptor beta chains given below trace back to one sample, sequenced in a study of blood T cell repertoires in COVID-19. Profiling relied on immunoSEQ multiplex PCR, and the TCRdb table lists in-frame clones only, not all of them. This table holds roughly 330,000 clones, more than 75% found once. Sample: PBMCs or T cells enriched from blood (not recorded which). These receptors originate from a woman aged 25 to 39 who had recovered from COVID-19.

J is TRBJ1-5 and V is TRBV19; perhaps TRBD1 as D (5 bases). This CDR3 is 14 amino acids long. Germline-derived CDR1 and CDR2 are LNHDA and SQIVND (reference sequence). Trimming took 3 bases from V and 6 from J, leaving 12 bases between them. The CDR3 protein is CASSMTREGQPQHF. DNA of the CDR3: TGTGCCAGTAGTATGACCAGGGAAGGTCAGCCCCAGCATTTT.

V gene TRBV2 combines with J gene TRBJ2-6; D is unclear. This CDR3 is built from 15 residues. Germline CDR1 and CDR2: SNHLY and FYNNEI. The germline V and J ends were trimmed by 3 bases and 4 bases, with 10 bases remaining between them. CDR3 coding DNA: TGTGCCAGCAGTGACACTCAGGCAGGGGCCAACGTCCTGACTTTC. Its translation: CASSDTQAGANVLTF.

The rearrangement links TRBV4-1 to TRBJ2-7; D not certain. Germline values: CDR1 MGHRA, CDR2 YSYEKL. Trimming stripped 3 bases from V and 0 bases from J, with 6 bases between. CDR3 length equals 13 residues. CDR3 sequence (DNA): TGCGCCAGCAGCCAGTTTAGCTCCTACGAGCAGTACTTC. Protein product: CASSQFSSYEQYF.

There are a few counts of this clone. The chain joins TRBV6-2 or TRBV6-3 to TRBJ2-1, with D hard to call. CDR3 size: 13 residues. Trimming removed 3 bases from V and 6 bases from J, with 9 bases in between. CDR1 and CDR2 (germline): MNHEY, SVGEGT. The CDR3 DNA reads TGTGCCAGCAGTTATGGCGGCCTCAATGAGCAGTTCTTC. It specifies CASSYGGLNEQFF.

The rearrangement joins TRBV27 to TRBJ2-7; 7 bases line up with TRBD2. Unmatched junction bases numbered 16, after V lost 5 bases and J lost 9 bases. Looked up from germline, CDR1 is MNHEY and CDR2 is SMNVEV (reference sequence). This CDR3 spans 15 amino acids. The CDR3 nucleotides read TGTGCCAGCAGTCGGGACCACCTGGCGGCTAGCGGGCAGTACTTC. Translated: CASSRDHLAASGQYF.

The chain recombines TRBV15 with TRBJ2-5; D unresolved. Trimming left V 0 bases short and J 2 bases short, with 7 bases between. The germline CDR1 and CDR2 sequences are LNHNV and YYDKDF (reference sequence). The CDR3 has 14 residues. The CDR3 reads CATSRDAGQETQYF. The CDR3 region has the DNA TGTGCCACCAGCAGAGACGCAGGTCAAGAGACCCAGTACTTC.

Remarks on this clone: A far more abundant clone sits one base away, making this likely a read error. V usage is TRBV3-1 (or the pseudogene TRBV3-2) and J usage is TRBJ2-5; no reliable D call. The V end was cut by 0 bases, the J end by 5 bases, with 4 bases between. The CDR3 sequence is 12 residues long. Germline values: CDR1 LGHDT, CDR2 YNNKEL (reference sequence). The CDR3 loop is CASSQDPETQYF. In nucleotides, the CDR3 is TGTGCCAGCAGCCAAGATCCGGAGACCCAGTACTTC.

This clone has just one count. The V and J genes are TRBV6-5 and TRBJ2-3; 8 nucleotides line up with TRBD2. Germline V lookup: CDR1 MNHEY, CDR2 SVGAGI. This CDR3 is 15 amino acids long. J gave up 0 bases and V 8 bases, and 7 bases lay outside the gene matches. CDR3 amino acids: CASLTASGSTDTQYF. CDR3 bases: TGTGCCAGCCTGACGGCTAGCGGGAGCACAGATACGCAGTATTTT.

The chain combines TRBV2 with TRBJ2-6, with 8 bases fitting TRBD1. The CDR3 covers 17 residues. Looked up from germline, CDR1 is SNHLY and CDR2 is FYNNEI. The ends lost 5 bases at V and 4 bases at J; junction bases unmatched: 10. The CDR3: CASSPDRVGTGANVLTF. CDR3 nucleotides: TGTGCCAGCAGTCCGGACAGGGTAGGAACCGGGGCCAACGTCCTGACTTTC. Variable domain in full (rest from reference TRBV2 and TRBJ2-6): EPEVTQTPSHQVTQMGQEVILRCVPISNHLYFYWYRQILGQKVEFLVSFYNNEISEKSEIFDDQFSVERPDGSNFTLKIRSTKLEDSAMYFCASSPDRVGTGANVLTFGAGSRLTVL.

The chain is built from TRBV27 and TRBJ1-1, with a weak D call TRBD1 (5 bases). The germline gives CDR1 MNHEY, CDR2 SMNVEV (reference sequence). This CDR3 comprises 15 residues. With 2 bases removed from V and 1 base from J, the gap between germline ends came to 11 bases. In DNA form, the CDR3 reads TGTGCCAGCAGTTTAACTGGCGGGGCGAACACTGAAGCTTTCTTT. This translates into CASSLTGGANTEAFF.

This clone was observed once. The V call is TRBV28, the J call TRBJ2-5, with D maybe TRBD2 (6 bases). V was trimmed by 9 bases and J by 5 bases, leaving 22 bases between them. This CDR3 contains 15 residues. Germline loops: CDR1 MDHEN, CDR2 SYDVKM. The CDR3 region is CARFAGTPSVETQYF. In nucleotides, the CDR3 is TGTGCCAGGTTTGCGGGGACCCCAAGCGTGGAGACCCAGTACTTC. Full variable domain (remainder filled in from reference TRBV28 and TRBJ2-5): DVKVTQSSRYLVKRTGEKVFLECVQDMDHENMFWYRQDPGLGLRLIYFSYDVKMKEKGDIPEGYSVSREKKERFSLILESASTNQTSMYLCARFAGTPSVETQYFGPGTRLLVL.

The rearrangement uses TRBV6-2 or TRBV6-3 and TRBJ2-5; D is possibly TRBD1 (5 bases). The V and J ends lost 5 bases and 4 bases respectively, with 17 bases between them. This CDR3 is built from 15 residues. Per the germline V gene, CDR1 is MNHEY and CDR2 is SVGEGT. The DNA of the CDR3 is TGTGCCAGCAGTCCAGGGCAGGTCCCTGGAGAGACCCAGTACTTC. Its protein product is CASSPGQVPGETQYF.

The chain is built from TRBV18 and TRBJ1-4; 7 nucleotides match TRBD1. Germline V lookup: CDR1 KGHSH, CDR2 LQKENI. This CDR3 spans 16 amino acids. The V gene end was trimmed by 3 bases and the J gene end by 0 bases; junction bases not matched to a gene: 4. The CDR3 loop reads CASSPNGQATNEKLFF. The CDR3 DNA follows: TGTGCCAGCTCACCCAACGGACAGGCAACTAATGAAAAACTGTTTTTT.

A few counts support this clone. V is TRBV4-1 and J is TRBJ2-2, with TRBD1 as a possible D gene (6 bases). The CDR3 runs to 15 residues. With 3 bases removed from V and 5 bases from J, the gap between germline ends came to 13 bases. The germline V gene has CDR1 MGHRA and CDR2 YSYEKL. CDR3 nucleotides: TGCGCCAGCAGCCAGGGGGCCCCGGGGACCGGGGAGCTGTTTTTT. It codes for CASSQGAPGTGELFF.

This clone was seen just once. This chain uses TRBV18 with TRBJ1-5; D gene uncertain. V lost 0 bases and J lost 7, with 13 bases in between. Germline CDR1 KGHSH, CDR2 LQKENI. The CDR3 consists of 15 residues. The CDR3 is CASSPPATSGQPQHF. Written as DNA, the CDR3 is TGTGCCAGCTCACCACCGGCCACAAGCGGGCAGCCCCAGCATTTT.

The chain recombines TRBV28 with TRBJ1-2; 9 bases line up with TRBD1. Germline CDR1 reads MDHEN; CDR2 reads SYDVKM. CDR3 size: 15 residues. V shed 5 bases and J 4 bases; nucleotides not matched to a gene: 8. The CDR3 sequence: CASSEGQGTFYGYTF. In DNA form, the CDR3 reads TGTGCCAGCAGTGAGGGACAGGGTACCTTCTATGGCTACACCTTC.

This clone was seen a single time. The rearrangement uses TRBV29-1 and TRBJ1-2; TRBD1 agrees at 7 bases. Unmatched junction bases numbered 12, after V lost 0 bases and J lost 8 bases. This CDR3 has 15 amino acids. The germline V gene has CDR1 SQVTM and CDR2 ANQGSEA. The CDR3 DNA follows: TGCAGCGTTGAAGATAGGGGGCAGGTTGTGCGCGGCTACACCTTC. Translated: CSVEDRGQVVRGYTF.

The chain links TRBV9 to TRBJ1-2, with a weak D call TRBD1 (6 bases). The germline V gene has CDR1 SGDLS and CDR2 YYNGEE. This CDR3 comprises 14 residues. Trimming took off 0 bases at V and 8 bases at J, with 14 bases between the two ends. The CDR3 nucleotides are TGTGCCAGCAGCGTAGTGGCAGGGGAAGGCGGCTACACCTTC. It specifies CASSVVAGEGGYTF.

The J gene is TRBJ1-1, the V gene TRBV5-6, with D possibly being TRBD1 (6 bases). The CDR3 is 17 residues long. V was cut by 6 bases and J by 1 base, with 22 bases left in between. Germline values: CDR1 SGHDT, CDR2 YYEEEE. CDR3 protein: CASTSFVYRDKNTEAFF. The DNA of the CDR3 is TGTGCCAGCACCTCCTTCGTGTATCGGGACAAGAACACTGAAGCTTTCTTT.

The chain joins TRBV18 to TRBJ2-7, with TRBD2 matching 9 bases. The CDR3 has 15 residues. Germline CDR1 is KGHSH and CDR2 is LQKENI. V dropped 3 bases and J dropped 3; count of bases not matched to a gene: 6. The CDR3 nucleotides read TGTGCCAGCTCACCGCGGGAGGGAAAGAACTACGAGCAGTACTTC. Protein product: CASSPREGKNYEQYF.

V and J are TRBV6-5 and TRBJ2-7, with D perhaps TRBD1 (6 bases). The CDR3 extends over 15 amino acids. V lost 8 bases, J lost 6 bases, and 23 bases lay in between. Germline V lookup: CDR1 MNHEY, CDR2 SVGAGI. The CDR3: CASGLLSGTSGEQYF. CDR3 nucleotide sequence: TGTGCCAGCGGCCTACTATCCGGGACATCAGGCGAGCAGTACTTC.

This clone has just a few counts. J is TRBJ1-2 and V is TRBV30, with a tentative D call TRBD1 (6 bases). V was pared by 3 bases and J by 4 bases, with 12 bases between. The CDR3 loop spans 13 amino acids. Germline lookup yields CDR1 GTSNPN and CDR2 SVGIG (reference sequence). CDR3 protein: CAWRARTVYGYTF. The CDR3, as DNA: TGTGCCTGGAGGGCTAGGACAGTCTATGGCTACACCTTC. The complete variable domain, with remaining parts taken from reference TRBV30 and TRBJ1-2, reads SQTIHQWPATLVQPVGSPLSLECTVEGTSNPNLYWYRQAAGRGLQLLFYSVGIGQISSEVPQNLSASRPQDRQFILSSKKLLLSDSGFYLCAWRARTVYGYTFGSGTRLTVV.

This clone was counted once. The V call is TRBV7-2, the J call TRBJ2-7; 11 nucleotides align to TRBD2. CDR1 and CDR2 from the germline V gene are SGHTA and FQGNSA. The CDR3 is made up of 17 amino acids. The V gene end was trimmed by 3 bases and the J gene end by 0 bases; junction bases not matched to a gene: 7. The CDR3 DNA sequence: TGTGCCAGCAGCTTGACTAGCGGGGTTCCCCCCTCCTACGAGCAGTACTTC. Amino acids: CASSLTSGVPPSYEQYF.

The genes are TRBV2 and TRBJ2-4, with TRBD1 matching 10 bases. V lost 1 base, J lost 6 bases, and 0 bases stayed unmatched. The germline CDR1 and CDR2 sequences are SNHLY and FYNNEI. The CDR3 has 14 residues. The CDR3 sequence: CASSEGTGGNIQYF. The CDR3, as DNA: TGTGCCAGCAGTGAAGGGACAGGGGGAAACATTCAGTACTTC.